Below, 12 T cell receptor beta chains from the same sample are listed, as sequenced in a study of T-cell reconstitution after alpha-beta-depleted transplantation in children. Unique molecular identifiers tagged the TCRbeta library. One entry per CDR3 protein results from TCRdb running MiXCR on the PCR reads. Of roughly 350,000 distinct CDR3 sequences listed, 15% to 20% are singletons. Sample: PBMCs, mostly from graft donor cells, taken 360 days after TCRalphabeta/CD19-depleted stem cell transplant. These receptors were obtained from a male patient aged 2 to 10 who had a stem cell transplant for acute lymphoblastic leukemia, so the T cells may come from the graft donor.

The gene calls are TRBV28 and TRBJ2-3, with a possible D match to TRBD2 (6 bases). From germline, CDR1 is MDHEN and CDR2 SYDVKM. Trimming stripped 4 bases from V and 7 bases from J, with 24 bases between. The CDR3 contains 17 residues. Written as DNA, the CDR3 is TGTGCCAGCAGTTCTTCCACGGCGCTAGCGCTCGGGTATACGCAGTATTTT. Protein sequence: CASSSSTALALGYTQYF.

This clonotype was counted many times. The V and J genes are TRBV7-9 and TRBJ1-4; D is ambiguous. V was pared by 11 bases and J by 8 bases, with 18 bases between. The CDR3 covers 13 residues. Germline CDR1 reads SEHNR; CDR2 reads FQNEAQ (reference sequence). CDR3 loop: CAETRGEDEKLFF. Written as DNA, the CDR3 is TGTGCCGAAACGCGCGGGGAGGACGAAAAACTGTTTTTT.

The chain couples TRBV20-1 to TRBJ1-1; the D is unclear. V was pared by 0 bases and J by 4 bases, with 12 bases between. CDR1 and CDR2 from the germline V gene are DFQATT and SNEGSKA (reference sequence). This CDR3 region has 14 residues. The CDR3 DNA reads TGCAGTGCTAGAGATCAAGGGCTTGGCACTGAAGCTTTCTTT. This codes for CSARDQGLGTEAFF.

This clonotype was counted ten times or more. The gene calls are TRBV4-3 and TRBJ2-1, with D maybe TRBD2 (5 bases). From germline, CDR1 is LGHNA and CDR2 YSLEER. V gave up 1 base and J gave up 7 bases, with 17 bases separating them. CDR3 length: 16 residues. The CDR3 DNA reads as TGCGCCAGCAGCCAAGTACTAGAATTATCCGGAAATGAGCAGTTCTTC. Residues: CASSQVLELSGNEQFF.

At least ten counts were recorded for this clonotype. The rearrangement joins TRBV29-1 to TRBJ2-7; the match to TRBD1 covers 7 bases. The V segment lost 6 bases and the J segment 3 bases; nucleotides outside the gene matches: 2. There are 11 residues in the CDR3. The germline V gene has CDR1 SQVTM and CDR2 ANQGSEA. The CDR3 DNA sequence: TGCAGCGTGGGACAGTACTACGAGCAGTACTTC. It yields the protein CSVGQYYEQYF.

This clonotype was seen a few times. This chain uses TRBV10-3 with TRBJ2-7, with 7 nucleotides matching TRBD1. The junction had 7 bases not matched to a gene; V was cut back by 2 bases and J by 0 bases. The CDR3 runs 16 residues. CDR1 and CDR2 (germline): ENHRY, SYGVKD. The CDR3 DNA reads as TGTGCCATCAGTGAGCCGGGACAGAGAAGCTCCTACGAGCAGTACTTC. Amino acid sequence: CAISEPGQRSSYEQYF.

The V gene is TRBV5-6, the J gene TRBJ2-1; D perhaps matches TRBD2 (6 bases). The V gene lost 3 bases and the J gene lost 5 bases, with 12 bases spanning the gap. The CDR3 is made up of 14 amino acids. The germline V gene encodes CDR1 SGHDT and CDR2 YYEEEE. The CDR3 reads CASSSGTLNNEQFF. DNA for the CDR3: TGTGCCAGCAGCTCTGGGACTCTCAACAATGAGCAGTTCTTC.

This clonotype was detected many times. This sequence joins TRBV12-3 or TRBV12-4 and TRBJ2-4; D remains ambiguous. The CDR3 length is 13 residues. V was cut by 2 bases and J by 4 bases, with 6 bases left in between. CDR3 coding DNA: TGTGCCAGCAGTTTATCACAGAAAAACATTCAGTACTTC. Translation gives CASSLSQKNIQYF.

CDR3 sequence reads: CASSLVLAQTQYF. The CDR3 DNA is TGCGCCAGCAGCTTGGTTCTAGCGCAGACCCAGTACTTC. The V call is TRBV5-1, the J call TRBJ2-5; TRBD2 might be the D (6 bases). This CDR3 contains 13 residues. The V gene lost 0 bases and the J gene lost 6 bases, with 9 bases spanning the gap. Germline V lookup: CDR1 SGHRS, CDR2 YFSETQ.

This clonotype occurred a few times. The chain is built from TRBV28 and TRBJ2-3; 9 bases fit TRBD1. With V trimmed by 6 bases and J by 3 bases, 4 bases remained unmatched. Germline V CDR1 and CDR2: MDHEN, SYDVKM. The CDR3 extends over 14 amino acids. The CDR3 DNA sequence: TGTGCCAGCAGCCAAGGACAGGGGACAGATACGCAGTATTTT. This gives the protein CASSQGQGTDTQYF.

This clonotype has just a few counts. The V gene is TRBV18, the J gene TRBJ2-1; 14 bases agree with TRBD2. Per germline, CDR1 KGHSH and CDR2 LQKENI. The CDR3 spans 17 residues. V lost 0 bases, J lost 6 bases, and 4 bases stayed unmatched. The CDR3 here is CASSPPSGTSGSNEQFF. The CDR3 DNA sequence: TGTGCCAGCTCACCACCGAGCGGGACTAGCGGGAGCAATGAGCAGTTCTTC.

The V call is TRBV7-8, the J call TRBJ2-1; TRBD2 matches at 9 bases. The CDR3 runs to 16 residues. V shed 1 base, J shed 10 bases, and the junction held 11 bases outside the gene matches. CDR1 and CDR2 (germline): SGHVS, FQNEAQ. The CDR3 region is CASSLERGRAGGEQFF. The CDR3 DNA is TGTGCCAGCAGCTTAGAGCGCGGGAGGGCCGGAGGCGAGCAGTTCTTC.